These 13 T cell receptor beta chains were all obtained from the same sample, sequenced in a study of PD-1 blockade in classical Hodgkin lymphoma. Every patient had relapsed following autologous stem cell transplantation, and cohorts differed in brentuximab vedotin exposure. Produced via immunoSEQ multiplex PCR; TCRdb's table is partial and in-frame only. The sample records 42,000 or so clones, around 83% being singletons. Sequencing was performed on peripheral blood mononuclear cells (PBMCs), taken before the second cycle of nivolumab. These receptors came from a human donor with classical Hodgkin lymphoma.

V usage is TRBV18 and J usage is TRBJ2-3; D may be TRBD2 (6 bases). This CDR3 is 15 amino acids long. CDR1 and CDR2 from the germline V gene are KGHSH and LQKENI. Trimming removed 3 bases at V and 1 base at J, with 11 bases between. The chain's CDR3 is CASSPLRGGTDTQYF. CDR3 in DNA: TGTGCCAGCTCACCCTTACGCGGGGGCACAGATACGCAGTATTTT.

V and J are TRBV28 and TRBJ2-7, with 8 bases that match TRBD2. CDR3 length: 13 amino acids. V shed 6 bases and J 5 bases; nucleotides not matched to a gene: 6. CDR1 and CDR2 from the germline V gene are MDHEN and SYDVKM. This CDR3 is CASSRGGSHEQYF. DNA of the CDR3: TGTGCCAGCAGCCGGGGGGGGTCCCACGAGCAGTACTTC.

The J gene is TRBJ2-7, the V gene TRBV7-9; D is perhaps TRBD1 (5 bases). Trimming cost V 6 bases and J 5 bases, with 17 bases left between them. The CDR3 spans 14 residues. Looked up from germline, CDR1 is SEHNR and CDR2 is FQNEAQ (reference sequence). CDR3 region: CASSIPQGLNEQYF. The CDR3 DNA reads as TGTGCCAGCAGTATCCCCCAGGGCCTCAACGAGCAGTACTTC.

The genes are TRBV7-2 and TRBJ2-7; D call uncertain. The CDR3 has 14 amino acids. Germline loops: CDR1 SGHTA, CDR2 FQGNSA. V was trimmed by 1 base and J by 0 bases, leaving 7 bases between them. The CDR3 loop reads CASSLDYRSYEQYF. CDR3 coding DNA: TGTGCCAGCAGCTTAGACTACCGCTCCTACGAGCAGTACTTC.

The rearrangement uses TRBV28 and TRBJ1-5, with TRBD1 identical over 8 bases. V shed 2 bases, J shed 6 bases, and the junction held 18 bases outside the gene matches. Germline loops: CDR1 MDHEN, CDR2 SYDVKM. CDR3 size: 19 residues. CDR3 DNA: TGTGCCAGCAGTTTACTGGGCGGACAGGGCTTTTCGGTAGGTCAGCCCCAGCATTTT. Translated: CASSLLGGQGFSVGQPQHF.

This sequence joins TRBV5-1 and TRBJ2-2; 8 nucleotides line up with TRBD2. The V and J ends lost 2 bases and 5 bases, in that order; junction bases with no gene match: 8. The V gene's germline CDR1 is SGHRS and CDR2 YFSETQ. This CDR3 contains 16 residues. The CDR3 region is CASSFGGGLETGELFF. As DNA, the CDR3 is TGCGCCAGCAGCTTCGGCGGGGGGCTAGAGACCGGGGAGCTGTTTTTT. The whole variable domain, filled in from reference TRBV5-1 and TRBJ2-2, reads KAGVTQTPRYLIKTRGQQVTLSCSPISGHRSVSWYQQTPGQGLQFLFEYFSETQRNKGNFPGRFSGRQFSNSRSEMNVSTLELGDSALYLCASSFGGGLETGELFFGEGSRLTVL.

The chain couples TRBV5-4 to TRBJ2-2, with 7 positions matching TRBD2. The germline CDR1 and CDR2 sequences are SGHNT and YYREEE (reference sequence). The CDR3 consists of 17 residues. V gave up 0 bases and J gave up 2 bases; unmatched junction bases: 7. CDR3: CASSLGSSGPNTGELFF. The CDR3 DNA is TGTGCCAGCAGCTTGGGCTCTAGCGGTCCTAACACCGGGGAGCTGTTTTTT.

The chain uses TRBV5-1 and TRBJ2-1; 10 nucleotides align to TRBD2. CDR3 size: 16 residues. V was clipped by 3 bases and J by 4 bases; unmatched bases: 7. From germline, CDR1 is SGHRS and CDR2 YFSETQ. The DNA of the CDR3 is TGCGCCAGCAGCTCCTCACTAGCGGGGATATACAATGAGCAGTTCTTC. Protein product: CASSSSLAGIYNEQFF.

V gene TRBV5-4 combines with J gene TRBJ1-4, with 7 nucleotides matching TRBD1. Germline CDR1 is SGHNT and CDR2 is YYREEE (reference sequence). The CDR3 runs to 16 residues. Trimming removed 3 bases from V and 4 bases from J; junction bases left unmatched: 9. This CDR3 reads CASSSNPGQRNEKLFF. CDR3 in DNA: TGTGCCAGCAGCTCGAATCCGGGACAGCGTAATGAAAAACTGTTTTTT.

This clone showed up just once. The CDR3 here is CASNPSGGQRTQYF. DNA for the CDR3: TGTGCCAGCAATCCTAGCGGGGGACAGCGGACCCAGTACTTC. V usage is TRBV6-5 and J usage is TRBJ2-5; 10 bases align to TRBD2. The CDR3 has 14 amino acids. V lost 7 bases and J lost 7; bases outside the gene matches: 9. Looked up from germline, CDR1 is MNHEY and CDR2 is SVGAGI.

The chain joins TRBV28 to TRBJ1-2; 7 bases are shared with TRBD1. The J segment lost 4 bases and the V segment lost 6 bases, leaving 14 bases of the junction unmatched. The germline CDR1 and CDR2 sequences are MDHEN and SYDVKM. The CDR3 is 16 amino acids. CDR3 sequence: CASRRPEGALGYGYTF. CDR3 bases: TGTGCCAGCAGGCGGCCCGAGGGGGCGCTTGGCTATGGCTACACCTTC.

The J gene is TRBJ1-6, the V gene TRBV9, with D perhaps matching TRBD1 (5 bases). V was shortened by 0 bases and J by 9 bases, with 13 bases between the two germline ends. The CDR3 has 15 residues. Germline-derived CDR1 and CDR2 are SGDLS and YYNGEE. The DNA of the CDR3 is TGTGCCAGCAGCGTAGCTGGTCAGGGCACTTCACCCCTCCACTTT. Translation gives CASSVAGQGTSPLHF.

V and J are TRBV7-9 and TRBJ2-7, with 7 bases identical to TRBD1. This CDR3 is built from 14 residues. Trimming cost V 5 bases and J 2 bases; bases outside gene matches: 6. Per germline, CDR1 SEHNR and CDR2 FQNEAQ (reference sequence). The CDR3 spells CASSPRQGPYEQYF. CDR3 nucleotide sequence: TGTGCCAGCAGCCCACGACAGGGACCCTACGAGCAGTACTTC.